This T cell receptor (beta chain) originates from a study of T-cell reconstitution after alpha-beta-depleted transplantation in children listed by TCRdb under 2016. Looking at the study overall: Using TCR repertoire profiling, the study followed T-cell immune reconstitution in a quantitative way in children after TCRalphabeta/CD19-depleted allogeneic hematopoietic cell transplantation.

CDR1 SEHNR and CDR2 FQNEAQ are derived from the germline V gene (reference sequence). V ends up 7 bases short and J 1 base short, with an unmatched junction base count of 5. CDR3 length: 14 amino acids, cysteine to phenylalanine. Just the 42-base CDR3 DNA is kept, in frame starting at base 1. Receptors were amplified or captured by PCR. Instrument on record: Illumina HiSeq 2500. TCR library preparation used molecular barcoding, with unique molecular identifiers applied to normalize quantification of the TCRbeta repertoire. TCRdb ran its own pipeline on the public reads, namely fastp trimming at Q25 and MiXCR clone calling, and kept in-frame beta chains. All rows with the same CDR3 protein become a single entry with the most common DNA and genes. The sample includes 300,000 to 400,000 distinct CDR3 sequences, with about 14% observed a single time. Together, the top ten hold approximately 4.3% of the sample.

For this clonotype: The specificity of this receptor is unknown. The record has no base qualities; no much larger clone is one base away.

Here the chain combines TRBV7-9 and TRBJ1-1; 8 middle bases align to TRBD1. The source was PBMCs, collected from the stem cell graft. The TCR comes from a human donor who donated a stem cell graft to a child with Fanconi anemia. Read as DNA, the sequence is TGTGCCAGCAAACAGGGGGATTCGAACACTGAAGCTTTCTTT. Protein translation: CASKQGDSNTEAFF. The CDR3 plus the reference TRBV7-9 and TRBJ1-1 genes for the other parts give the full variable domain: DTGVSQNPRHKITKRGQNVTFRCDPISEHNRLYWYRQTLGQGPEFLTYFQNEAQLEKSRLLSDRFSAERPKGSFSTLEIQRTEQGDSAMYLCASKQGDSNTEAFFGQGTRLTVV.